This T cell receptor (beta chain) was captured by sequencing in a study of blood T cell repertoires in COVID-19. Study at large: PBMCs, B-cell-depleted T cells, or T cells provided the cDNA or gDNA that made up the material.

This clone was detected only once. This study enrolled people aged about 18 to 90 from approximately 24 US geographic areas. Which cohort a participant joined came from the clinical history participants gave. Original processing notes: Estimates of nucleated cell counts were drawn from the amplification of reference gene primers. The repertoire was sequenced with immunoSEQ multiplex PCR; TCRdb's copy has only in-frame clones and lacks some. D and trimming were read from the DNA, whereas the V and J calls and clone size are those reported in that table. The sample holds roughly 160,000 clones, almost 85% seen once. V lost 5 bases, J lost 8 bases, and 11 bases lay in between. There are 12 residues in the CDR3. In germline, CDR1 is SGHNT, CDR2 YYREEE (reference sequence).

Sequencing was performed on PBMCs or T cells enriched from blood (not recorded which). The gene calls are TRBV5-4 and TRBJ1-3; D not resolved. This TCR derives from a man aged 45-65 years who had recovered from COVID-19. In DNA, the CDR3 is TGTGCCAGCAGTGACCTAGGTGACACCATATATTTT. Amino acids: CASSDLGDTIYF.